This entry lists 13 T cell receptor beta chains sequenced from one sample in a study of CD8 T cells in ankylosing spondylitis. TCRdb recomputed calls from the 5' RACE reads with MiXCR, one row per CDR3 protein. This table holds 400,000 or so distinct CDR3 sequences, approximately 26% found once. Findings and limits, study-wide: Fewer than ten highly homologous variants made up a TCR beta motif that seemed to typify ankylosing spondylitis blood.

No antigen has been assigned to these receptors. Sequencing was performed on blood, either unsorted or a sorted T cell fraction (not recorded which). The source is a male donor with ankylosing spondylitis.

This chain uses TRBV12-3 or TRBV12-4 with TRBJ2-7; D ambiguous. This CDR3 comprises 14 residues. V lost 1 base and J 2 bases, leaving 9 bases between the germline ends. The CDR3 sequence: CASSLGTDAYEQYF. In DNA, the CDR3 is TGTGCCAGCAGTTTAGGGACGGACGCCTACGAGCAGTACTTC.

This clonotype turned up a few times. This sequence joins TRBV24-1 and TRBJ2-1, with D possibly being TRBD2 (6 bases). V gave up 8 bases and J gave up 10 bases, with 17 bases separating them. Germline lookup yields CDR1 KGHDR and CDR2 SFDVKD. The CDR3 consists of 13 residues. DNA of the CDR3: TGTGCCACCACTCATCCTGGGACTCGCGAGCAGTTCTTC. It yields the protein CATTHPGTREQFF.

This clonotype was observed a handful of times. This rearrangement joins TRBV24-1 to TRBJ2-3; 7 nucleotides align to TRBD2. Germline CDR1 KGHDR, CDR2 SFDVKD. Trimming cost V 2 bases and J 4 bases; bases outside gene matches: 5. This CDR3 region has 15 residues. CDR3 nucleotides: TGTGCCACCAGTGATTCGGGGAGGGCGGCAGATACGCAGTATTTT. Translation: CATSDSGRAADTQYF.

V is TRBV4-2 and J is TRBJ2-1, with TRBD2 identical over 9 bases. The CDR3 spans 15 residues. After removal of 5 bases from V and 10 bases from J, the junction contained 12 bases not matched to a gene. Per the germline V gene, CDR1 is LGHNA and CDR2 is YNFKEQ. DNA for the CDR3: TGTGCCAGCAGCGTCACCCCGCGGGAGGGCAGGGAGCAGTTCTTC. It encodes CASSVTPREGREQFF.

This clonotype was detected a few times. The CDR3 coding sequence is TGTGCCAGCAGCCAAGCTGTGGGGTCCTACGAGCAGTACGTC. It is translated as CASSQAVGSYEQYV. The chain recombines TRBV3-1 with TRBJ2-7; unclear D gene. V lost 1 base to trimming and J lost 1 base, with 8 bases between them. This CDR3 has 14 amino acids. The germline V gene has CDR1 LGHDT and CDR2 YNNKEL (reference sequence).

This sequence joins TRBV12-3 or TRBV12-4 and TRBJ2-7, with D possibly matching TRBD2 (6 bases). V lost 1 base and J 5 bases, leaving 18 bases between the germline ends. This CDR3 region has 16 residues. CDR3 residues: CASSLVGTVLHNEQYF. In DNA, the CDR3 is TGTGCCAGCAGTTTAGTGGGGACTGTCCTCCATAACGAGCAGTACTTC.

The CDR3 coding sequence is TGCAGTGTGCTTAGCGGGGCAACCACAGATACGCAGTATTTT. Its translation: CSVLSGATTDTQYF. The V call is TRBV20-1, the J call TRBJ2-3, with 8 bases aligning to TRBD2. The V and J ends lost 7 bases and 2 bases, in that order; junction bases with no gene match: 8. CDR3 size: 14 residues. Germline CDR1 reads DFQATT; CDR2 reads SNEGSKA (reference sequence).

This clonotype was counted only a few times. This chain joins TRBV7-8 and TRBJ2-2, with 11 bases fitting TRBD2. Germline CDR1 reads SGHVS; CDR2 reads FQNEAQ. This CDR3 is 15 amino acids long. The trim removed 6 bases at V and 4 bases at J, leaving 4 bases unmatched. The DNA for the CDR3 is TGTGCCAGCAGTTTCCTAGCGGGAGGCACCGGGGAGCTGTTTTTT. This gives the protein CASSFLAGGTGELFF.

This clonotype was detected a few times. Here the CDR3 DNA reads TGTGCCAGCAGTTGGGACACCATGAACACTGAAGCTTTCTTT. Translated: CASSWDTMNTEAFF. The chain combines TRBV12-3 or TRBV12-4 with TRBJ1-1; a possible D gene is TRBD1 (6 bases). The CDR3 is 14 residues long. The ends were cut back, 4 bases at V and 0 bases at J, with 9 bases in the middle.

V usage is TRBV5-6 and J usage is TRBJ2-7, with 8 nucleotides matching TRBD1. The V and J ends lost 4 bases and 2 bases, in that order; junction bases with no gene match: 8. The CDR3 is 15 amino acids. The germline V gene encodes CDR1 SGHDT and CDR2 YYEEEE. The CDR3 sequence: CASSNAGQDTYEQYF. CDR3 nucleotide sequence: TGTGCCAGCAGCAACGCGGGACAGGACACCTACGAGCAGTACTTC. The full variable domain, in which reference TRBV5-6 and TRBJ2-7 provide the parts outside the CDR3, is DAGVTQSPTHLIKTRGQQVTLRCSPKSGHDTVSWYQQALGQGPQFIFQYYEEEERQRGNFPDRFSGHQFPNYSSELNVNALLLGDSALYLCASSNAGQDTYEQYFGPGTRLTVT.

This clonotype occurred a few times. V usage is TRBV20-1 and J usage is TRBJ1-3; 7 nucleotides line up with TRBD1. The junction had 10 bases not matched to a gene; V was cut back by 6 bases and J by 2 bases. Germline CDR1 DFQATT, CDR2 SNEGSKA (reference sequence). The CDR3 is made up of 15 amino acids. CDR3 sequence reads: CSATQGTTPGNTIYF. The CDR3 DNA sequence: TGCAGTGCCACACAGGGGACGACCCCTGGAAACACCATATATTTT.

V gene TRBV30 combines with J gene TRBJ2-4; no firm D call. V lost 6 bases to trimming and J lost 6 bases, with 9 bases between them. Germline values: CDR1 GTSNPN, CDR2 SVGIG (reference sequence). The CDR3 contains 11 residues. The CDR3 region is CACKMLNIQYF. The CDR3 DNA is TGTGCCTGTAAGATGTTAAACATTCAGTACTTC.

This clonotype occurred a few times. This chain links TRBV10-3 with TRBJ1-2; D ambiguous. There are 13 residues in the CDR3. CDR1 is ENHRY, CDR2 SYGVKD, per germline. Trimming stripped 2 bases from V and 4 bases from J, with 8 bases between. The CDR3 reads CAISEGGSYGYTF. In DNA form, the CDR3 reads TGTGCCATCAGTGAGGGAGGAAGCTATGGCTACACCTTC.